A selection of T cell receptor beta chains follows, all from one sample in a study of blood T cell repertoires in COVID-19. Using immunoSEQ multiplex PCR, the repertoire was profiled, and TCRdb retains in-frame clones only, with some absent. Found here are 200,000 to 300,000 clones, approximately 86% of them singletons; the top ten hold roughly 3%. Sequences were obtained from PBMCs or T cells enriched from blood (not recorded which). The receptor source for this set is a young woman who had recovered from COVID-19. The conserved cysteine and the conserved F or W are not part of the CDR3 here. For some rows the clone size is stated as once, few or many, or as a class when expanded; others skip it.

v_gene	j_gene	abundance	CDR3aa
TRBV10-3	TRBJ2-3	-	AISEYVSGSSDTQY
TRBV4-1	TRBJ2-3	-	ASSQVFLSPTDTQY
TRBV5-4	TRBJ2-3	-	ASSPGLASDTQY
TRBV11-2	TRBJ2-2	-	ASSFAGGPTGELF
TRBV30	TRBJ1-1	-	AWRTSTEAF
TRBV6-2/TRBV6-3	TRBJ2-1	-	ASSSGLRGNEQF
TRBV9	TRBJ1-6	-	ASSIQGQGNSPLH
TRBV6-2/TRBV6-3	TRBJ2-7	-	ASSYLGEDSYEQY
TRBV30	TRBJ1-5	-	AWSVRSHQPQH
TRBV4-3	TRBJ2-7	once	ASSPLAQGYEQY
TRBV4-2	TRBJ2-5	-	ASSPEIRRGLQETQY
TRBV9	TRBJ2-1	once	ASSDHSGLAGIDEQF
TRBV7-6	TRBJ2-1	-	ASSFAGGFKDEQF
TRBV27	TRBJ2-7	-	ASSPEAGASYEQY
TRBV7-2	TRBJ1-3	many	ASSSTGSRNTIY
TRBV20-1	TRBJ2-5	-	SASPASGPQETQY
TRBV18	TRBJ2-2	-	ASSPSAGDTGELF
TRBV10-3	TRBJ2-3	-	AIKIADTQY
TRBV12-3/TRBV12-4	TRBJ1-2	once	ASSQSVYGYT
TRBV4-3	TRBJ1-6	-	ASSQDRGNSPLH
TRBV7-3	TRBJ2-1	-	ASSPLGLTSGYNEQF
TRBV4-3	TRBJ2-7	-	ASSQDAAGQGGSYEQY
TRBV5-4	TRBJ1-3	-	ASSLRGWGSGNTIY
TRBV7-2	TRBJ2-5	-	ASSSYLAGGKETQY
TRBV11-3	TRBJ2-7	few	ASSLHGQRYEQY
TRBV28	TRBJ2-7	-	ASSLGGGYEQY
TRBV3-1/TRBV3-2	TRBJ1-2	once	ASSRDRETVGYT
TRBV12-5	TRBJ2-3	-	ASARDRVESTDTQY
TRBV9	TRBJ2-7	-	ASSVDSGGSYEQY
TRBV7-6	TRBJ1-4	-	ASSPGTGSEKLF
TRBV5-1	TRBJ1-6	-	ASSPETGGNSPLH
TRBV7-9	TRBJ2-1	-	ASSSAGLAGGRLLNEQF
TRBV29-1	TRBJ1-1	-	SVGGTGDVTEAF
TRBV13	TRBJ2-3	-	ASSFYRESRTDTQY
TRBV3-1/TRBV3-2	TRBJ1-5	-	ASSPRTDNQPQH
TRBV7-6	TRBJ2-3	-	ASSPAPSGGRASTDTQY
TRBV27	TRBJ2-3	once	ASSWDSTSTDTQY
TRBV27	TRBJ2-2	-	ASNRLAGNTGELF
TRBV7-2	TRBJ1-5	few	ASSSNRVGMDQPQH
TRBV7-9	TRBJ2-1	-	ASSSDRGQF
TRBV28	TRBJ1-2	-	ASTRDNRGSYGYT
TRBV7-2	TRBJ1-4	once	ASSLGLGAFEKLF
TRBV28	TRBJ2-1	-	ASSFDWNSYNEQF
TRBV7-8	TRBJ2-4	-	ASTGRTKNIQY
TRBV5-4	TRBJ2-2	few	ASSLGRAYTGELF
TRBV9	TRBJ1-1	-	ASSPRGGAGTTTEAF
TRBV5-4	TRBJ1-2	-	ASSPTGAPWGYT
TRBV20-1	TRBJ2-1	once	KDGTHNEQF
TRBV29-1	TRBJ1-2	-	SVEDLAGGGYT
TRBV7-9	TRBJ1-3	once	ASSLANTIY
TRBV21-1	TRBJ1-1	-	ASSKEGVRVEAF
TRBV11-1	TRBJ1-1	-	ASRSRRNTEAF
TRBV30	TRBJ1-4	-	AWRSAEGAFEKLF
TRBV13	TRBJ2-5	-	ASSTNRDRGSETQY
TRBV27	TRBJ1-5	-	ASSSNWGGNQPQH
TRBV4-1	TRBJ1-2	-	ASSFLQELYGYT
TRBV19	TRBJ1-5	-	ASSVTIDSNQPQH
TRBV2	TRBJ2-5	-	ASSDRQGRETQY
TRBV11-2	TRBJ2-5	-	ASSKTGVGETQY
TRBV30	TRBJ1-2	once	AWSKGAYDYGYT